The T cell receptor (beta chain) under discussion was sequenced for a study of cytomegalovirus exposure and HLA in healthy donors. Study-wide findings and caveats: Rare sequences made up most TCRs, while some public TCRs were found in many donors. The likely origin of a cluster of highly shared sequence variants was a sequencing artifact. The study labeled more than 150 TCR beta chains cytomegalovirus-associated. V segments that were indistinguishable, TRBV6-2 and TRBV6-3 among them, were omitted from analysis.

The V segment lost 6 bases and the J segment 6 bases; nucleotides outside the gene matches: 7. The CDR3 is 15 residues long. The V gene's germline CDR1 is MNHEY and CDR2 SVGAGI. The PCR contained 60 Vbeta and 13 Jbeta primers. Produced via immunoSEQ multiplex PCR; TCRdb's table is partial and in-frame only. The table includes 150,000 to 200,000 clones, 80% detected once. Regarding this clone: The antigen remains undetermined.

Sequenced sample: PBMCs. The TCR sequence derives from a boy younger than 18 in good health and CMV-seronegative. The chain carries TRBV6-5 and TRBJ2-1; 11 nucleotides match TRBD2. CDR3 bases: TGTGCCAGCAGAAAACTAGCGGGAGCCACCAATGAGCAGTTCTTC. As protein: CASRKLAGATNEQFF.